This TCR beta chain stems from a study of T cell changes during pregnancy in multiple sclerosis. This CDR3 comprises 13 residues. V lost 3 bases to trimming and J lost 6 bases, with 12 bases between them. The germline V gene encodes CDR1 SGHTA and CDR2 FQGNSA. The data were produced by immunoSEQ multiplex PCR, yet TCRdb's version contains in-frame clones alone and is incomplete. The profile shows roughly 67,000 clones, about 89% of them singletons. The sequence came from a female donor with multiple sclerosis, enrolled in a pregnancy study. V is TRBV7-2 and J is TRBJ2-7; D unresolved. The sequencing here drew on peripheral blood, taken in the second trimester of pregnancy. The CDR3 reads CASSFRLDVEQYF. CDR3 DNA sequence: TGTGCCAGCAGCTTTAGGCTAGACGTCGAGCAGTACTTC.